This entry describes one T cell receptor (beta chain). Its ends do not fully match the called genes, so a read error is possible. Other nucleotide sequences from this sample produce the same CDR3. CDR1 LGHNA and CDR2 YSLEER come from the germline V gene. This CDR3 spans 15 amino acids. TCRdb's table, derived via immunoSEQ multiplex PCR, lists solely in-frame clones and lacks some. This table holds over 25,000 clones, about nine tenths found once. This record belongs to a study of T cell changes during pregnancy in multiple sclerosis. The chain links TRBV4-3 to TRBJ2-1; D is perhaps TRBD2 (6 bases). The TCR was taken from a female donor with multiple sclerosis, enrolled in a pregnancy study. The specimen was CD8+ T cells from peripheral blood mononuclear cells, collected after pregnancy. The CDR3 DNA is TGCGCCAGCAGTCAAGAAGTCGGGGGATACAATGAGCAGTTCTTC. As protein: CASSQEVGGYNEQFF.